This TCR beta chain stems from a study of brain T cells in children with intractable seizures. The method was immunoSEQ multiplex PCR; TCRdb's version includes in-frame clones alone and lacks a portion of them. The sample lists about 340,000 clones, 93% occurring once. Study outcomes and limitations: Pre-surgery blood may have been undersampled, hiding some clones.

Time point meaning: blood from clinic visit 5 months post-surgery; TSC patient then seizure free. Surgery cases with the highest brain T cell transcript signatures were chosen for sequencing. Germline V lookup: CDR1 SGDLS, CDR2 YYNGEE. The junction had 10 bases not matched to a gene; V was cut back by 4 bases and J by 6 bases. The CDR3 totals 15 residues. Comments on this clone: Its antigen is as yet unknown.

The chain uses TRBV9 and TRBJ1-3; TRBD1 matches at 7 bases. This sequence was found in a boy in the first two years of life with tuberous sclerosis and intractable seizures. Here the sequenced sample was peripheral blood, taken about 5 months after surgery. The CDR3 region is CASSLGGTGANTIYF. The CDR3 DNA follows: TGTGCCAGCAGCCTAGGGGGAACAGGGGCAAACACCATATATTTT. Using reference TRBV9 and TRBJ1-3 for the parts outside the CDR3, the full variable domain is DSGVTQTPKHLITATGQRVTLRCSPRSGDLSVYWYQQSLDQGLQFLIQYYNGEERAKGNILERFSAQQFPDLHSELNLSSLELGDSALYFCASSLGGTGANTIYFGEGSWLTVV.